These 2 T cell receptor beta chains came from one sample sequenced in a study of post-analysis software for immune sequencing data. These TCRs' antigens remain unknown. cDNA libraries for TCR beta contained unique molecular identifiers. TCRdb independently ran MiXCR on the PCR reads; one entry per CDR3 protein. The sample carries hundreds of thousands of distinct CDR3 sequences, 59% recorded once. Findings and limits, study-wide: About 5 TRBV segments (TRBV5-6, TRBV5-1 and TRBV20-1 among them) occurred more frequently in patients than in controls.

Sequencing was carried out using blood. These receptors were collected from a girl aged 2-15 years with multiple sclerosis.

The chain has TRBV7-2 and TRBJ2-1, with D maybe TRBD2 (5 bases). The germline CDR1 and CDR2 sequences are SGHTA and FQGNSA. The CDR3 spans 18 residues. Trimming stripped 3 bases from V and 5 bases from J, with 23 bases between. Written as DNA, the CDR3 is TGTGCCAGCAGCTTTTTTCCATTCCGTAGCGTCCTCCACAATGAGCAGTTCTTC. Its protein product is CASSFFPFRSVLHNEQFF.

This chain joins TRBV12-3 or TRBV12-4 and TRBJ2-5; D gene unclear. This CDR3 region has 11 residues. V was clipped by 6 bases and J by 11 bases, with 13 bases between them. The chain's CDR3 is CASSLSSVQYF. The CDR3 nucleotides read TGTGCCAGCAGCCTCTCGAGCGTTCAGTACTTC.